These 9 T cell receptor beta chains came from one sample sequenced in a study of T cells in Graves' hyperthyroidism and ophthalmopathy. TCR beta CDR3 regions were amplified from RNA transcripts. During a first-round RT-PCR of the TCR CDR3, the HTBI primer set was used. MiXCR, applied by TCRdb to the multiplex PCR reads, yields one record per CDR3 protein. The sample contains about 380,000 distinct CDR3 sequences, more than 11% of which appear only once. The sequenced sample consisted of blood. The receptors stem from a woman aged 55-70 years with Graves' hyperthyroidism.

This clonotype has only a few counts. This chain joins TRBV7-2 and TRBJ2-1; 8 bases map to TRBD2. Germline CDR1 SGHTA, CDR2 FQGNSA. The V and J ends lost 3 bases and 0 bases, in that order; junction bases with no gene match: 7. The CDR3 spans 17 residues. The CDR3 sequence: CASSFELAASSYNEQFF. As DNA, the CDR3 is TGTGCCAGCAGCTTTGAACTAGCGGCCAGCTCCTACAATGAGCAGTTCTTC.

This clonotype was counted a few times. The V call is TRBV5-1, the J call TRBJ2-2; TRBD1 matches 7 bases. CDR1 is SGHRS and CDR2 is YFSETQ in the germline V gene. CDR3 size: 18 residues. J lost 0 bases, V lost 4 bases, and 12 bases had no gene match. As DNA, the CDR3 is TGCGCCAGCAGCCCTAGGATGATAACAGGGGCGAACACCGGGGAGCTGTTTTTT. It encodes CASSPRMITGANTGELFF.

About this clonotype itself: This sequence may be a read error, since a much larger clone differs from it by one base. The chain joins TRBV5-1 to TRBJ2-7; 12 bases match TRBD2. J lost 1 base, V lost 4 bases, and 6 bases had no gene match. The CDR3 runs 16 residues. From germline, CDR1 is SGHRS and CDR2 YFSETQ. CDR3 DNA sequence: TGCGCCAGCAGCATCCTAGCGGGAGGGAGTTCCTACGAGCAGTACTTC. It yields the protein CASSILAGGSSYEQYF.

Remarks on this clonotype: Being one base from a much bigger clone, this may be a read error. This CDR3 is missing its conserved last phenylalanine or tryptophan, likely due to a read error. The V call is TRBV5-1, the J call TRBJ2-5; no clear D gene. From germline, CDR1 is SGHRS and CDR2 YFSETQ. The CDR3 covers 15 residues. The germline V and J ends were trimmed by 1 base and 5 bases, with 15 bases remaining between them. The CDR3 coding sequence is TGCGCCAGCAGCTTGTCCAAGAACATGTACGAGACCCAGTACCTC. It encodes CASSLSKNMYETQYL.

This clonotype has just one count. V is TRBV7-9 and J is TRBJ1-2, with 7 bases identical to TRBD1. From germline, CDR1 is SEHNR and CDR2 FQNEAQ (reference sequence). The CDR3 extends over 13 amino acids. V was clipped by 7 bases and J by 7 bases; unmatched bases: 9. CDR3 nucleotide sequence: TGTGCCAGCAAACCAGCAGGGGGTGGTGGCTACACCTTC. The encoded protein is CASKPAGGGGYTF.

This chain connects TRBV29-1 to TRBJ1-2; 7 positions match TRBD1. The CDR3 extends over 13 amino acids. Germline V gene data show CDR1 as SQVTM and CDR2 as ANQGSEA. Trimming took 7 bases from V and 0 from J; bases not matched to a gene: 5. For the CDR3, the DNA is TGCAGCGCTTCGACAGGGACTAACTATGGCTACACCTTC. This gives the protein CSASTGTNYGYTF.

This clonotype has ten or more counts. This rearrangement joins TRBV7-3 to TRBJ2-6, with D perhaps TRBD1 (6 bases). The CDR3 totals 17 residues. Germline values: CDR1 SGHTA, CDR2 FQGTGA. The ends were cut back, 5 bases at V and 1 base at J, with 15 bases in the middle. The CDR3 region is CASSPMGARSGANVLTF. Written as DNA, the CDR3 is TGTGCCAGCAGCCCCATGGGGGCGAGATCTGGGGCCAACGTCCTGACTTTC.

Regarding this clonotype: This may arise from a read error, as a much more abundant clone is one base away. The J gene is TRBJ2-1, the V gene TRBV6-1; D may be TRBD1 (5 bases). Germline CDR1 and CDR2: MNHNS and SASEGT. The CDR3 extends over 15 amino acids. The CDR3 nucleotides read TGTGCCAGCAGCGCTGACTGGGGCTCCTACAATGGGCAGTTCTTC. Its protein product is CASSADWGSYNGQFF.

This clonotype occurred many times. This chain links TRBV29-1 with TRBJ1-1, with a possible D match to TRBD1 (5 bases). Germline V gene sequence: CDR1 SQVTM, CDR2 ANQGSEA. There are 14 residues in the CDR3. The V and J ends lost 4 bases and 1 base respectively, with 13 bases between them. The CDR3 DNA is TGCAGCGTTGGGGCGGCAGGGTCGAACACTGAAGCTTTCTTT. It translates to CSVGAAGSNTEAFF.